One sample yielded the 18 T cell receptor beta chains listed below, sequenced in a study of shared clonotypes between healthy human individuals. Some clones are missing from TCRdb's copy, which holds only in-frame ones; the method was immunoSEQ multiplex PCR. The sample shows about half a million clones, about 72% of them seen only once. The sample comprised PBMCs. These receptors were collected from a middle-aged woman in good health. Some clones in this sample may be carry-over from other donors' samples.

The chain combines TRBV5-5 with TRBJ2-1; 11 positions match TRBD1. Germline V gene data show CDR1 as SGHKS and CDR2 as YYEKEE (reference sequence). Trimming removed 3 bases from V and 3 bases from J; junction bases left unmatched: 2. The CDR3 length is 15 residues. The CDR3 DNA is TGTGCCAGCAGCTCCGGGACAGGGGGCTACAATGAGCAGTTCTTC. Its protein product is CASSSGTGGYNEQFF.

V gene TRBV20-1 combines with J gene TRBJ1-5; D not resolved. The V end lost 3 bases, the J end lost 7 bases, and 4 bases lay between the germline ends. CDR1 and CDR2 (germline): DFQATT, SNEGSKA (reference sequence). The CDR3 covers 10 residues. CDR3 DNA: TGCAGTGCTAGCGGCCAGCCCCAGCATTTT. Its protein is CSASGQPQHF.

The rearrangement uses TRBV5-3 and TRBJ2-1; no firm D call. TRBV5-3 is treated as an ORF (open reading frame) with a function not yet certain. CDR3 length: 13 amino acids. The V end was cut by 2 bases, the J end by 3 bases, with 6 bases between. The CDR3 sequence: CARSLSRYNEQFF. DNA for the CDR3: TGTGCCAGAAGCTTATCACGCTACAATGAGCAGTTCTTC.

V usage is TRBV20-1 and J usage is TRBJ2-1; D not resolved. The germline V gene encodes CDR1 DFQATT and CDR2 SNEGSKA (reference sequence). The CDR3 length is 11 residues. The CDR3 is CHAGRNNEQFF. The CDR3 bases are TGCCACGCTGGCAGGAACAATGAGCAGTTCTTC.

V and J are TRBV23-1 and TRBJ1-1; D gene uncertain. TRBV23-1 is an ORF, with its function uncertain. Trimming stripped 6 bases from V and 3 bases from J, with 14 bases between. CDR3 length equals 14 residues. The CDR3 DNA reads TGCGCCAGCAGCTTGGCCCACGGGGACACTGAAGCTTTCTTT. Translated, it gives CASSLAHGDTEAFF.

Only a few counts were recorded for this clone. The CDR3 region is CASSFSAYEQYF. DNA for the CDR3: TGTGCCAGCAGCTTTTCAGCCTACGAGCAGTACTTC. The genes are TRBV7-9 and TRBJ2-7; no clear D gene. This CDR3 spans 12 amino acids. Germline values: CDR1 SEHNR, CDR2 FQNEAQ (reference sequence). Between the trimmed V and J ends, which lost 3 bases and 2 bases, there was a span of 5 bases.

CDR3 in amino acids: CASSQGLAGHEQYF. CDR3 sequence (DNA): TGTGCCAGCAGCCAGGGACTAGCGGGGCACGAGCAGTACTTC. The chain joins TRBV28 to TRBJ2-7; 13 nucleotides match TRBD2. The CDR3 contains 14 residues. Per the germline V gene, CDR1 is MDHEN and CDR2 is SYDVKM. V gave up 6 bases and J gave up 5 bases; unmatched junction bases: 4.

CDR3 protein: CSALSFYEQYF. DNA for the CDR3: TGCAGTGCTTTAAGTTTCTACGAGCAGTACTTC. The gene calls are TRBV20-1 and TRBJ2-7, with unresolved D. CDR3 length equals 11 residues. V shed 5 bases and J shed 3 bases, with 8 bases lying between them. Germline values: CDR1 DFQATT, CDR2 SNEGSKA (reference sequence).

V is TRBV2 and J is TRBJ2-5; D possibly corresponds to TRBD2 (5 bases). This CDR3 is built from 15 residues. Germline V gene lookup returns CDR1 SNHLY and CDR2 FYNNEI. The V end lost 6 bases, the J end lost 4 bases, and 18 bases lay between the germline ends. CDR3 sequence (DNA): TGTGCCAGCAGCCGAGGGTTACGGGGTGGAGAGACCCAGTACTTC. This gives the protein CASSRGLRGGETQYF.

The chain uses TRBV9 and TRBJ2-1, with TRBD2 identical over 13 bases. Germline-derived CDR1 and CDR2 are SGDLS and YYNGEE. Trimming removed 5 bases from V and 4 bases from J; junction bases left unmatched: 6. The CDR3 length is 16 residues. CDR3: CASSKTGLAGYNEQFF. CDR3 in DNA: TGTGCCAGCAGTAAAACGGGACTAGCGGGATACAATGAGCAGTTCTTC. The entire variable domain, with the rest obtained from reference TRBV9 and TRBJ2-1, is as follows: DSGVTQTPKHLITATGQRVTLRCSPRSGDLSVYWYQQSLDQGLQFLIQYYNGEERAKGNILERFSAQQFPDLHSELNLSSLELGDSALYFCASSKTGLAGYNEQFFGPGTRLTVL.

V is TRBV5-1 and J is TRBJ2-6; 7 bases agree with TRBD1. This CDR3 has 16 residues. V was clipped by 0 bases and J by 4 bases; unmatched bases: 4. Germline V gene sequence: CDR1 SGHRS, CDR2 YFSETQ. CDR3 sequence reads: CASSLDGTAGANVLTF. Here the CDR3 DNA reads TGCGCCAGCAGCTTGGACGGGACAGCCGGGGCCAACGTCCTGACTTTC. Variable domain in full (rest from reference TRBV5-1 and TRBJ2-6): KAGVTQTPRYLIKTRGQQVTLSCSPISGHRSVSWYQQTPGQGLQFLFEYFSETQRNKGNFPGRFSGRQFSNSRSEMNVSTLELGDSALYLCASSLDGTAGANVLTFGAGSRLTVL.

This chain uses TRBV29-1 with TRBJ2-3; a possible D gene is TRBD2 (6 bases). The V gene's germline CDR1 is SQVTM and CDR2 ANQGSEA. V lost 5 bases, J lost 0 bases, and 18 bases lay in between. CDR3 size: 16 residues. In nucleotides, the CDR3 is TGCAGCGTTCCCCTCGGGAGCGGAGAAAGCACAGATACGCAGTATTTT. This translates into CSVPLGSGESTDTQYF.

The rearrangement links TRBV11-1 to TRBJ2-3; D call uncertain. Germline loops: CDR1 SGHAT, CDR2 FQDESV (reference sequence). V was trimmed by 5 bases and J by 1 base, leaving 16 bases between them. The CDR3 covers 16 residues. CDR3 amino acids: CASSPLSPTGTDTQYF. In DNA form, the CDR3 reads TGTGCCAGCAGCCCCTTAAGCCCAACAGGCACAGATACGCAGTATTTT.

The rearrangement uses TRBV28 and TRBJ2-3; D is unresolved. The CDR3 spans 14 residues. The germline V and J ends were trimmed by 1 base and 0 bases, with 5 bases remaining between them. Germline CDR1 MDHEN, CDR2 SYDVKM. The DNA for the CDR3 is TGTGCCAGCAGTTTATACGGGAGCACAGATACGCAGTATTTT. This gives the protein CASSLYGSTDTQYF.

This clone was observed a few times. The V call is TRBV2, the J call TRBJ1-2; D is undetermined. This CDR3 contains 12 residues. The germline gives CDR1 SNHLY, CDR2 FYNNEI. V gave up 2 bases and J gave up 8 bases, with 9 bases separating them. The chain's CDR3 is CASSERHLGYTF. The CDR3 nucleotides are TGTGCCAGCAGTGAAAGACATCTGGGCTACACCTTC.

The rearrangement joins TRBV25-1 to TRBJ2-1; tentatively, D is TRBD2 (6 bases). Per the germline V gene, CDR1 is MGHDK and CDR2 is SYGVNS. This CDR3 spans 15 amino acids. V shed 5 bases and J shed 1 base, with 12 bases lying between them. CDR3 region: CASSNSGPSYNEQFF. The DNA for the CDR3 is TGTGCCAGCAGTAACAGCGGGCCTTCCTACAATGAGCAGTTCTTC.

Ten or more counts support this clone. This chain links TRBV7-2 with TRBJ2-7; D remains ambiguous. Germline CDR1 reads SGHTA; CDR2 reads FQGNSA. The CDR3 extends over 13 amino acids. V was trimmed by 1 base and J by 4 bases, leaving 8 bases between them. CDR3 region: CASSLDVVYEQYF. The CDR3 DNA is TGTGCCAGCAGCTTAGACGTCGTTTACGAGCAGTACTTC.

The table lists this clone with many counts. The rearrangement uses TRBV11-2 and TRBJ1-1; D gene unclear. V shed 0 bases and J shed 0 bases, with 8 bases lying between them. The CDR3 sequence is 15 residues long. Per germline, CDR1 SGHAT and CDR2 FQNNGV. The CDR3 region is CASSLEPDVNTEAFF. The CDR3 DNA is TGTGCCAGCAGCTTAGAACCAGATGTGAACACTGAAGCTTTCTTT.